This T cell receptor (beta chain) stems from a study of blood T cell repertoires in COVID-19. The wider study: Acute-phase and convalescent COVID-19 samples originated in the United States, Italy and Spain. The cDNA or gDNA used as material had been derived from T cells, B-cell-depleted T cells, or PBMCs.

This CDR3 is 15 amino acids long. The ends were cut back, 0 bases at V and 2 bases at J, with 10 bases in the middle. CDR1 SGHDN and CDR2 FVKESK come from the germline V gene. Original processing notes: From reference gene primer amplification, estimates of nucleated cell counts were derived. Only in-frame clones appear in the TCRdb table, and some are missing; sequencing was by immunoSEQ multiplex PCR. Clonal size and the V and J genes are those of that table, whereas D and trimming came from the DNA. The sample shows over 90,000 clones, roughly nine tenths of them seen only once. The sequence came from a woman in her sixties or seventies with acute or convalescent COVID-19. Sequences were obtained from peripheral blood. The rearrangement joins TRBV14 to TRBJ1-2; D unclear. CDR3 loop: CASSQDTSRNYGYTF. CDR3 in DNA: TGTGCCAGCAGCCAAGATACCTCCCGGAACTATGGCTACACCTTC.